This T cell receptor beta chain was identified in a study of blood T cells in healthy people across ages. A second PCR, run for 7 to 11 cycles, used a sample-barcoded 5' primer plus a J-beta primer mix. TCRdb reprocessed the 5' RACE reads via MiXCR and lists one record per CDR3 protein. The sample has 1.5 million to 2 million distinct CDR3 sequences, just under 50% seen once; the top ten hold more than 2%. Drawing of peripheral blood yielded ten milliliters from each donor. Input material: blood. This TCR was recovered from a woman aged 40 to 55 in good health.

The CDR3 region has the DNA TGTGCCAGCAGTTACTCGAGCACCACTGAAGCTTTCTTT. Protein product: CASSYSSTTEAFF. The chain uses TRBV6-5 and TRBJ1-1; D is undetermined. The CDR3 has 13 residues. Germline V gene data show CDR1 as MNHEY and CDR2 as SVGAGI. The germline V and J ends were trimmed by 0 bases and 4 bases, with 6 bases remaining between them.